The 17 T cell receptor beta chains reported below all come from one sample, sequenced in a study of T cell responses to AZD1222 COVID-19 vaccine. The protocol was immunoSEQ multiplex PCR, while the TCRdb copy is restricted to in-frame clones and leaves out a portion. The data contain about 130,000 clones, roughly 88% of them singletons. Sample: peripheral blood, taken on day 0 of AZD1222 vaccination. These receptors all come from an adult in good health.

CDR3 nucleotide sequence: TGTGCCAGCAGCCAAGTGGGTGGGAGCGGGAGGGCCTACGAGCAGTACTTC. This translates into CASSQVGGSGRAYEQYF. V usage is TRBV4-2 and J usage is TRBJ2-7; 10 bases map to TRBD2. Germline V gives CDR1 LGHNA, CDR2 YNFKEQ. The J segment lost 2 bases and the V segment lost 1 base, leaving 8 bases of the junction unmatched. CDR3 length: 17 residues.

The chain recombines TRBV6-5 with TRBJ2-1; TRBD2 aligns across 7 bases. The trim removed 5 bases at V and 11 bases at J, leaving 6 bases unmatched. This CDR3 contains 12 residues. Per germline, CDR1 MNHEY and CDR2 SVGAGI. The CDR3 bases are TGTGCCAGCAGTACCGGACTAGACCAGCAGTTCTTC. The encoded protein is CASSTGLDQQFF.

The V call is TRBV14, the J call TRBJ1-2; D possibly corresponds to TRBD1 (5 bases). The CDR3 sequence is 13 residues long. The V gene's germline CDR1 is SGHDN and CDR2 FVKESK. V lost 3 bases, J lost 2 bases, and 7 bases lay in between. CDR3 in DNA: TGTGCCAGCAGCCAGGGGGTCAACTATGGCTACACCTTC. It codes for CASSQGVNYGYTF.

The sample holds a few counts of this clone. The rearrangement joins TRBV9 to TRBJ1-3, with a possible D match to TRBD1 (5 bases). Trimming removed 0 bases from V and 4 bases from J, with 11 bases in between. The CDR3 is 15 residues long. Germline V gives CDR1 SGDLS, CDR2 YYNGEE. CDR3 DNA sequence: TGTGCCAGCAGCGTAGAGGGGCAGCCCGGAAACACCATATATTTT. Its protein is CASSVEGQPGNTIYF.

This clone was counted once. This CDR3 reads CASSLEGRGEQFF. In DNA, the CDR3 is TGTGCCAGCAGCTTAGAAGGGCGTGGGGAGCAGTTCTTC. This chain joins TRBV7-2 and TRBJ2-1; D call uncertain. The CDR3 is 13 residues long. CDR1 is SGHTA, CDR2 FQGNSA, per germline. The V end was cut by 1 base, the J end by 10 bases, with 11 bases between.

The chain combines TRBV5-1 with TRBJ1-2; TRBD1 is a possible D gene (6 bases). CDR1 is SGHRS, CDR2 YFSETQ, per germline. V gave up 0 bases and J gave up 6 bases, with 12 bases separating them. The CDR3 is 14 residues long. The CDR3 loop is CASSLVQGPHGYTF. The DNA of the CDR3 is TGCGCCAGCAGCTTGGTACAGGGCCCGCATGGCTACACCTTC.

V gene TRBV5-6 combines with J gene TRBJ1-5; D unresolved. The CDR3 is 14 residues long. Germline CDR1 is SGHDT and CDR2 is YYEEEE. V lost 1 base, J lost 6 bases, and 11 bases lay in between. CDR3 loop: CASSLYRASQPQHF. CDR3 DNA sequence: TGTGCCAGCAGCTTGTATAGAGCGAGTCAGCCCCAGCATTTT.

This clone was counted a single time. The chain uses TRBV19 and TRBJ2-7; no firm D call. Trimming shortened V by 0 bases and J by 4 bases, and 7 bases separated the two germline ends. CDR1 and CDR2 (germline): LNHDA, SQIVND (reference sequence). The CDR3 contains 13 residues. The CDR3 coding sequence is TGTGCCAGTAGTATAGATCTTAGTTACGAGCAGTACTTC. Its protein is CASSIDLSYEQYF.

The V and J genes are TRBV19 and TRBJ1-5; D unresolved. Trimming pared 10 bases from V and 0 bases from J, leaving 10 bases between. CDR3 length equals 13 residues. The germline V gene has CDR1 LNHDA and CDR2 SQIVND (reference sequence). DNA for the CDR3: TGTGCCACCCAGCTTTATAGCAATCAGCCCCAGCATTTT. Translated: CATQLYSNQPQHF.

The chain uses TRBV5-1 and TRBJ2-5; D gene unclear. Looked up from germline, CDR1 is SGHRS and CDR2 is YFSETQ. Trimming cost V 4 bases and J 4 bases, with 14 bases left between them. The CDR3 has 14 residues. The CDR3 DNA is TGCGCCAGCAGCCCGGCGGCGATTCGAGAGACCCAGTACTTC. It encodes CASSPAAIRETQYF.

The CDR3 protein is CAWRRPGEKLFF. DNA of the CDR3: TGTGCCTGGCGAAGGCCGGGGGAAAAACTGTTTTTT. The rearrangement joins TRBV30 to TRBJ1-4; D is unclear. The germline gives CDR1 GTSNPN, CDR2 SVGIG (reference sequence). The CDR3 runs to 12 residues. Trimming removed 5 bases from V and 8 bases from J, with 12 bases in between.

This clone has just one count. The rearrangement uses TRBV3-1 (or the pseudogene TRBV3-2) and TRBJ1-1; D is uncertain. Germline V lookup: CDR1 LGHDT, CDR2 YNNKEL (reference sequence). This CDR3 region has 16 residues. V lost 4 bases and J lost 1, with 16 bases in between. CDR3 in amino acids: CASSPSLGVGNTEAFF. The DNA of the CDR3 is TGTGCCAGCAGCCCGAGTTTAGGAGTTGGGAACACTGAAGCTTTCTTT.

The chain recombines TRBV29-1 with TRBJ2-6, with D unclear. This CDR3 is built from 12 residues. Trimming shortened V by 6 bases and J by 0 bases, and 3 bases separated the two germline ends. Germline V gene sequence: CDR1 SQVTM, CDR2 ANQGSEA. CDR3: CSVPSGANVLTF. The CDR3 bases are TGCAGCGTCCCCTCTGGGGCCAACGTCCTGACTTTC.

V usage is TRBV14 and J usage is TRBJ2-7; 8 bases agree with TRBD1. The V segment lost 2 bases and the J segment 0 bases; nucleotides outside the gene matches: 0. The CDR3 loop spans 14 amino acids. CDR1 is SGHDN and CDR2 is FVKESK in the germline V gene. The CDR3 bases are TGTGCCAGCAGCCAAACAGGGGGCTCCTACGAGCAGTACTTC. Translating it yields CASSQTGGSYEQYF.

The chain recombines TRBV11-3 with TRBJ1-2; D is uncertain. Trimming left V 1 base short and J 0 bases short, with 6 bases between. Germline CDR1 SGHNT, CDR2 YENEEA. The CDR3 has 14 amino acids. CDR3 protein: CASSLAQANYGYTF. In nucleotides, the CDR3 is TGTGCCAGCAGCTTAGCGCAAGCTAACTATGGCTACACCTTC.

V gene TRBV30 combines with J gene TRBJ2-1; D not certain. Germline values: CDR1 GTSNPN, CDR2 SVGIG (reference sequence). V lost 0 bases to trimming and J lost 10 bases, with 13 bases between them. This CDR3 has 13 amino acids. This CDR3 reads CAWSVGGQTEQFF. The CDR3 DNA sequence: TGTGCCTGGAGTGTAGGTGGCCAGACCGAGCAGTTCTTC.

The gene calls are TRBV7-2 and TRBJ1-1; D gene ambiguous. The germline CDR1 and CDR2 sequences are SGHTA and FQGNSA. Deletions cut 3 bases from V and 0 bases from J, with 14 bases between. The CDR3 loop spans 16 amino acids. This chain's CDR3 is CASSLRTARLNTEAFF. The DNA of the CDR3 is TGTGCCAGCAGCTTGAGGACCGCCCGGCTGAACACTGAAGCTTTCTTT.